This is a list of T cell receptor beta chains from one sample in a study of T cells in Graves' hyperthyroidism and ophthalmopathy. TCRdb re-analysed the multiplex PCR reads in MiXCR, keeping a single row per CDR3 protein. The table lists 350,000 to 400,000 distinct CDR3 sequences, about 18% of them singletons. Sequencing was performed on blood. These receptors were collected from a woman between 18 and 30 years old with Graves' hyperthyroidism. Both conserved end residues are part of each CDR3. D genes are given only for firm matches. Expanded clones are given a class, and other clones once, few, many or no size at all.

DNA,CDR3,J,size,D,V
TGCGCCAGCGCCCCCGGCTCCAACTACGAGCAGTACTTC,CASAPGSNYEQYF,TRBJ2-7,many,-,TRBV5-1
TGTGCCAGCAGCTCAAGCGGGGTCAACACCGGGGAGCTGTTTTTT,CASSSSGVNTGELFF,TRBJ2-2,many,TRBD2,TRBV7-3
TGTGCCAGCAGTCCGACGGGACTCGGGGCCTCTGGGGCCAACGTCCTGACTTTC,CASSPTGLGASGANVLTF,TRBJ2-6,many,-,TRBV12-3/TRBV12-4
TGCAGTGCTAGAGTGGGACAGGGTACGGAGACCCAGTACTTC,CSARVGQGTETQYF,TRBJ2-5,many,TRBD1,TRBV20-1
TGTGCCAGCAGTGGGGGGGGACTTTCCACCGGGGAGCTGTTTTTT,CASSGGGLSTGELFF,TRBJ2-2,-,TRBD2,TRBV28
TGTGCCAGCAGTGCAGGGACAGGGGGAAACCCCCGATCCTACGAGCAGTACTTC,CASSAGTGGNPRSYEQYF,TRBJ2-7,many,TRBD1,TRBV25-1
TGCGCCAGCAGCTTAGCCCACGGGAGCGAGCAGTACTTC,CASSLAHGSEQYF,TRBJ2-7,many,-,TRBV11-3
TGTGCCAGCAGTTATTTCAGCGGAACCGGGGAGCTGTTTTTT,CASSYFSGTGELFF,TRBJ2-2,many,-,TRBV6-5
TGCGCCAGCAGCCAGCCTTTGGCCGGGCCAAAAAATCAGCCCCAGCATTTT,CASSQPLAGPKNQPQHF,TRBJ1-5,few,-,TRBV4-1
TGTGCCAGCAGCTTCGCAGGGGCTCGTGAGACCCAGTACTTC,CASSFAGARETQYF,TRBJ2-5,many,-,TRBV5-5
TGTGCCAGCAGGCCGGGACAAAGCAATCAGCCCCAGCATTTT,CASRPGQSNQPQHF,TRBJ1-5,many,-,TRBV6-5
TGTGCCAGCAGTTCGGCTCGAGGTACAGGGGGCAATCAGCCCCAGCATTTT,CASSSARGTGGNQPQHF,TRBJ1-5,many,TRBD1,TRBV27
TGTGCCAGCAGCCTCCCGGGGGAGACCCAGTACTTC,CASSLPGETQYF,TRBJ2-5,many,-,TRBV13
TGCAGTGCTAGACAGGACAGGGTGAACACTGAAGCTTTCTTT,CSARQDRVNTEAFF,TRBJ1-1,-,TRBD1,TRBV20-1
TGTGCCAGCAGCTCAGGGATCGACGAGCAGTACTTC,CASSSGIDEQYF,TRBJ2-7,many,-,TRBV11-2
TGTGCCAGCGGGACAGGGGGGTACACTGAAGCTTTCTTT,CASGTGGYTEAFF,TRBJ1-1,once,TRBD1,TRBV12-3/TRBV12-4
TGTGCCAGCAGGGACAGGGGGGGAGCAGAGACCCAGTACTTC,CASRDRGGAETQYF,TRBJ2-5,many,TRBD1,TRBV12-3/TRBV12-4